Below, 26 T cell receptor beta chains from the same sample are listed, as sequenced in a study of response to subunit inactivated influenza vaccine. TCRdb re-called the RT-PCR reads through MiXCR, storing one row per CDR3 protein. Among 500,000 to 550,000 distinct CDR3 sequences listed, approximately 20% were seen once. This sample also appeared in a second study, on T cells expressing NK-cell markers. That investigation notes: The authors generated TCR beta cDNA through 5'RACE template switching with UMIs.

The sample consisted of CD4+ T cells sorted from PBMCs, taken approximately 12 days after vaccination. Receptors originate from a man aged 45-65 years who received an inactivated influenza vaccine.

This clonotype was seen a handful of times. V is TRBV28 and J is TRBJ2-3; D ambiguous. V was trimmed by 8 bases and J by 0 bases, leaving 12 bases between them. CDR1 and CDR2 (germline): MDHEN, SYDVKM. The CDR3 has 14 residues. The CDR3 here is CASRWPGSTDTQYF. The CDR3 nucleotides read TGTGCCAGCCGCTGGCCGGGTAGCACAGATACGCAGTATTTT.

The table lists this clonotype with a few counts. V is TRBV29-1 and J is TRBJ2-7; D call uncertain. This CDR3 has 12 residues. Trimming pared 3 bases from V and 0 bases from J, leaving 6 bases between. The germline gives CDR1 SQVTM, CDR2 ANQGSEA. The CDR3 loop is CSVDLGSYEQYF. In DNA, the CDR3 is TGCAGCGTTGATTTGGGCTCCTACGAGCAGTACTTC.

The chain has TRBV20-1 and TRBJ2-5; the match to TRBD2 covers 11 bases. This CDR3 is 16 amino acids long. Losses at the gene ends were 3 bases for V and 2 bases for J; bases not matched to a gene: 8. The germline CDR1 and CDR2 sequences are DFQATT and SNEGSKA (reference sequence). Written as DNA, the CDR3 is TGCAGTGCTAGTCGGGCTAGCGGGGGGCTACAAGAGACCCAGTACTTC. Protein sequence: CSASRASGGLQETQYF.

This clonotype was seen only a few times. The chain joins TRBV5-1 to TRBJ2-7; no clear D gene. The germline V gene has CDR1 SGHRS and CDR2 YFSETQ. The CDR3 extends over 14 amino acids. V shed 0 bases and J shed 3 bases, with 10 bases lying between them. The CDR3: CASSLAGHNYEQYF. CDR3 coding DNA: TGCGCCAGCAGCTTGGCCGGTCACAACTACGAGCAGTACTTC.

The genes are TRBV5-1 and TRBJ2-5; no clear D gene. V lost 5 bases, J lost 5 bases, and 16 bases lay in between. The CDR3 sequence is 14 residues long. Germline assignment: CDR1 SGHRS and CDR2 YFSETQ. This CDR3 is CASSSGVPRETQYF. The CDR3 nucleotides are TGCGCCAGCAGTTCCGGAGTTCCCCGGGAGACCCAGTACTTC.

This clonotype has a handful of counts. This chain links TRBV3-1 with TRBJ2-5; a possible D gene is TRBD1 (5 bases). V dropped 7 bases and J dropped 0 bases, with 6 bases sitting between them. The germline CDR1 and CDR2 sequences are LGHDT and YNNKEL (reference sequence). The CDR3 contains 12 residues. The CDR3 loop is CASTGNQETQYF. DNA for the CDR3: TGTGCCAGCACAGGGAACCAAGAGACCCAGTACTTC.

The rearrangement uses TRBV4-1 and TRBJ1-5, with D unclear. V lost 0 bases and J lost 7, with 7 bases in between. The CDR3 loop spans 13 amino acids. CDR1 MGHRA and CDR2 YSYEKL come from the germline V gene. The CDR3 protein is CASSQDDAQPQHF. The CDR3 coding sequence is TGCGCCAGCAGCCAAGATGACGCCCAGCCCCAGCATTTT.

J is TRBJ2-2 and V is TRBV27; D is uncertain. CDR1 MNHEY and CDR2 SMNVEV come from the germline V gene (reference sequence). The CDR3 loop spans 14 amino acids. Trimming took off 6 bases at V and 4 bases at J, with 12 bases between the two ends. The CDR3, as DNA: TGTGCCAGCAGCATGGAAAGGACCACCGGGGAGCTGTTTTTT. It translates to CASSMERTTGELFF.

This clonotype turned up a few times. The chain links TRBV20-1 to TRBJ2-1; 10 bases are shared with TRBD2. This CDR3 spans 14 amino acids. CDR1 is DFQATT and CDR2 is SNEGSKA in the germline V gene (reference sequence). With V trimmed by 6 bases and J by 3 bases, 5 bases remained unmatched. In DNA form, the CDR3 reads TGCAGTGCGTATACTAGCGGGGTCTACAATGAGCAGTTCTTC. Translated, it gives CSAYTSGVYNEQFF.

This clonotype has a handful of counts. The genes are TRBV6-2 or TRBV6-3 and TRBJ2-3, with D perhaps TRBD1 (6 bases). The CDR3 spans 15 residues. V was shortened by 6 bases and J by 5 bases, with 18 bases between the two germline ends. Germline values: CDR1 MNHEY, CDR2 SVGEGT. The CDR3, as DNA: TGTGCCAGCAGCCTATACCGACAGGTCCAAGATACGCAGTATTTT. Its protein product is CASSLYRQVQDTQYF.

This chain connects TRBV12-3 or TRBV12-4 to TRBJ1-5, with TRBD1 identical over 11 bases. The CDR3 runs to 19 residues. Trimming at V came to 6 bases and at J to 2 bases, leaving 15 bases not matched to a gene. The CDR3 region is CASSSAGQGAHWGNQPQHF. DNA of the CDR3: TGTGCCAGCAGCAGCGCCGGACAGGGGGCTCATTGGGGCAATCAGCCCCAGCATTTT.

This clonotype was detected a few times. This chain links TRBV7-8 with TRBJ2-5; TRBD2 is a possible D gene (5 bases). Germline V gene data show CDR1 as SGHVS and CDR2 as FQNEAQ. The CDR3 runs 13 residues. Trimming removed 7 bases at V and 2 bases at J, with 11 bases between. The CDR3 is CASNTRGQETQYF. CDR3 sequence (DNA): TGTGCCAGCAACACCCGGGGTCAAGAGACCCAGTACTTC.

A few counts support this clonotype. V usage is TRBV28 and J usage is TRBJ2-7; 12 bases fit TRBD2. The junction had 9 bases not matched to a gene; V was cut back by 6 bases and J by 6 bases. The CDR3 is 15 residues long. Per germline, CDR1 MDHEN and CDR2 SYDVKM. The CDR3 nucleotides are TGTGCCAGCAGCCAGACTAGCGGGAGTTCCCCCGAGCAGTACTTC. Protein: CASSQTSGSSPEQYF.

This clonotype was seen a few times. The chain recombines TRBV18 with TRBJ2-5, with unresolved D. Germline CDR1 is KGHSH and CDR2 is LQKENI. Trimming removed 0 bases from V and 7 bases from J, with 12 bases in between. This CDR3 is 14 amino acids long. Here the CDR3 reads CASSPPPSSGTQYF. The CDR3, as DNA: TGTGCCAGCTCACCACCCCCGAGCTCGGGGACCCAGTACTTC. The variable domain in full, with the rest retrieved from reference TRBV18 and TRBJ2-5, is NAGVMQNPRHLVRRRGQEARLRCSPMKGHSHVYWYRQLPEEGLKFMVYLQKENIIDESGMPKERFSAEFPKEGPSILRIQQVVRGDSAAYFCASSPPPSSGTQYFGPGTRLLVL.

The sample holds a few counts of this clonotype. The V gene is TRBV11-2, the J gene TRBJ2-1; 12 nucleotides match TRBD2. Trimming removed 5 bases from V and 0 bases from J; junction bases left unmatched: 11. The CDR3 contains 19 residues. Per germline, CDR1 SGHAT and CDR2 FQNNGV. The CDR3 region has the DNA TGTGCCAGCAGCCCAGTGGGACTAGCGGGCCACAACTCCTACAATGAGCAGTTCTTC. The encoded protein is CASSPVGLAGHNSYNEQFF. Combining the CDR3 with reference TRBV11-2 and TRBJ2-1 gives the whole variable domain EAGVAQSPRYKIIEKRQSVAFWCNPISGHATLYWYQQILGQGPKLLIQFQNNGVVDDSQLPKDRFSAERLKGVDSTLKIQPAKLEDSAVYLCASSPVGLAGHNSYNEQFFGPGTRLTVL.

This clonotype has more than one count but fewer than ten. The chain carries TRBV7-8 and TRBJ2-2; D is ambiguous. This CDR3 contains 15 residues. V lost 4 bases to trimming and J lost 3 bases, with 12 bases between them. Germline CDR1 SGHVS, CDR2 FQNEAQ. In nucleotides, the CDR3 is TGTGCCAGCAGCTCGGGCGTTCTAGACACCGGGGAGCTGTTTTTT. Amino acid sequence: CASSSGVLDTGELFF.

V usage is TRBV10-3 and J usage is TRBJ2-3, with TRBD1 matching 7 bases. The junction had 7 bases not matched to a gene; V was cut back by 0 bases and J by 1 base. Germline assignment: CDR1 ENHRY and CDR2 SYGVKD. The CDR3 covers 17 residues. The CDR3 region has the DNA TGTGCCATCAGTGAGTCGCTGCCAGGGGGTGGCACAGATACGCAGTATTTT. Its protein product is CAISESLPGGGTDTQYF.

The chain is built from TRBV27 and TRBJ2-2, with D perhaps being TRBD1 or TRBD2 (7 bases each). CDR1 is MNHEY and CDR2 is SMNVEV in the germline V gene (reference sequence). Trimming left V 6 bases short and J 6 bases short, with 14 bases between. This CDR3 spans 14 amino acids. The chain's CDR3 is CASRQQGRAGELFF. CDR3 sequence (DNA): TGTGCCAGCAGGCAACAGGGGAGGGCCGGGGAGCTGTTTTTT.

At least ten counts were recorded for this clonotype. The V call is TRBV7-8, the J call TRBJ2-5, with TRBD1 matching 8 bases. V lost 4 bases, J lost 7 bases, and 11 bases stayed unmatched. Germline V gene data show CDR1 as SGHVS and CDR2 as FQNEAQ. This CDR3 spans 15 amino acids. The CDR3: CASSSILQGGATQYF. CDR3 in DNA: TGTGCCAGCAGCTCTATACTACAGGGGGGTGCGACCCAGTACTTC.

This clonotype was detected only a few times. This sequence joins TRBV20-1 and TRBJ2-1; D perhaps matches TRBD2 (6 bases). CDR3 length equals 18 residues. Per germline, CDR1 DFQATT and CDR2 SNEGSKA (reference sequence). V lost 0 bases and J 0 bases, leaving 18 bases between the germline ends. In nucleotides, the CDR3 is TGCAGTGCTAGAGATGACGGAGGGGCGGGAAGCTCCTACAATGAGCAGTTCTTC. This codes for CSARDDGGAGSSYNEQFF.

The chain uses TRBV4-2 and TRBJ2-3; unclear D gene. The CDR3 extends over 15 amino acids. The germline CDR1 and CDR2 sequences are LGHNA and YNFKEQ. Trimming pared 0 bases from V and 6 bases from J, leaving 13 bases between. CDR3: CASSQDWVPGDTQYF. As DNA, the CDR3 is TGTGCCAGCAGCCAAGATTGGGTGCCCGGGGATACGCAGTATTTT.

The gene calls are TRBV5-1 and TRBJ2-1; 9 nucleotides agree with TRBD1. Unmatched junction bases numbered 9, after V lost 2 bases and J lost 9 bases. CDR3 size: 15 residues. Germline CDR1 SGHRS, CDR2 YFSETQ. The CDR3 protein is CASSFIPGQGAEQFF. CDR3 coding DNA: TGCGCCAGCAGCTTCATACCGGGACAGGGTGCTGAGCAGTTCTTC.

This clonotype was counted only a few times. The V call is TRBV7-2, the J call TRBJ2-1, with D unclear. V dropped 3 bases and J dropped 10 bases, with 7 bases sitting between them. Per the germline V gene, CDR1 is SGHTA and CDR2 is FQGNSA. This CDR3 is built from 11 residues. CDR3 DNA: TGTGCCAGCAGCTTTGGTTCCGAGCAGTTCTTC. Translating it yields CASSFGSEQFF.

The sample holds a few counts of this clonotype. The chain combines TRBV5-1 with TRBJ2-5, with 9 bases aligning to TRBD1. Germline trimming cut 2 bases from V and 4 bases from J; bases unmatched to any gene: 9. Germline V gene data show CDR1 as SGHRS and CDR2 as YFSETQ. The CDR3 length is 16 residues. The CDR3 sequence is CASSLAGTGPPETQYF. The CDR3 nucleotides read TGCGCCAGCAGCTTAGCCGGGACAGGGCCCCCAGAGACCCAGTACTTC.

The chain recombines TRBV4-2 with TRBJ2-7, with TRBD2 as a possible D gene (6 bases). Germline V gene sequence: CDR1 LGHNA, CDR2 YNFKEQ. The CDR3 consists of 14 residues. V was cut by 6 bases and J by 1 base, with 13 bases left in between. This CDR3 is CASRATSSSYEQYF. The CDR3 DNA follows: TGTGCCAGCAGGGCGACTAGTTCGTCCTACGAGCAGTACTTC.

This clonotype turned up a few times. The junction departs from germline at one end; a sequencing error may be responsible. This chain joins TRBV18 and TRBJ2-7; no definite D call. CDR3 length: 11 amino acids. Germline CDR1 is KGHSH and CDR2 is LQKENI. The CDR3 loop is CASSPRDEQYF. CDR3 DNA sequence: TGTGCCAGCTCCCCACGGGACGAGCAGTACTTC.